Listed below are T cell receptor beta chains from one sample, sequenced in a study of blood T cell repertoires in COVID-19. Data came from immunoSEQ multiplex PCR; TCRdb stores just in-frame clones and leaves some out. The table includes over 300,000 clones, 88% detected once. Sequencing input: PBMCs or T cells enriched from blood (not recorded which). The receptors derive from a woman in her twenties or thirties with acute COVID-19. CDR3s include the opening cysteine and the closing phenylalanine or tryptophan. A D gene is named only where the DNA matches it firmly. Size is stated for part of the rows, as once, few or many counts, or as a class when the clone is expanded.

abundance	d_gene	v_gene	j_gene	len	CDR3nt	CDR3aa
.	.	TRBV7-2	TRBJ1-2	15	TGTGCCAGCAGCCCTCCCGGGACACTTAACTATGGCTACACCTTC	CASSPPGTLNYGYTF
few	.	TRBV4-1	TRBJ2-7	14	TGCGCCAGCAGCCAAGGGCCCGGACAGTTCGAGCAGTACTTC	CASSQGPGQFEQYF
.	TRBD1	TRBV10-3	TRBJ1-2	12	TGTGCCATCAGGACAGGGAATTACGGCTACACCTTC	CAIRTGNYGYTF
few	.	TRBV7-6	TRBJ2-7	15	TGTGCCAGCAGCCAAGCCTCGACAGGCCACTACGAGCAGTACTTC	CASSQASTGHYEQYF
.	TRBD2	TRBV6-2/TRBV6-3	TRBJ2-5	12	TGTGCCAGCAGTCGGCGGGGGGAGACCCAGTACTTC	CASSRRGETQYF
.	.	TRBV19	TRBJ1-1	15	TGTGCCAGTAGTGGGAGGGCCAGTATGAACACTGAAGCTTTCTTT	CASSGRASMNTEAFF
few	.	TRBV6-1	TRBJ2-3	15	TGTGCCAGCAGTGACGGAACAGCCGTCACAGATACGCAGTATTTT	CASSDGTAVTDTQYF
.	TRBD1	TRBV9	TRBJ2-1	14	TGTGCCAGCGGAAGCGGACAGGGCCCGAATGAGCAGTTCTTC	CASGSGQGPNEQFF
.	.	TRBV12-3/TRBV12-4	TRBJ1-2	13	TGTGCCAGCAGTAGGGGTATCCTGGTTGGCTACACCTTC	CASSRGILVGYTF
.	.	TRBV27	TRBJ2-1	15	TGTGCCAGCAGTTTCTCTTCTCCCCGGGGCAATGAGCAGTTCTTC	CASSFSSPRGNEQFF
.	TRBD1	TRBV19	TRBJ1-5	20	TGTGCCAGTAGTATGCTTGGGACAGGGGGCTTTTTTGGGAGCAATCAGCCCCAGCATTTT	CASSMLGTGGFFGSNQPQHF
few	.	TRBV19	TRBJ1-4	15	TGTGCCAGTAGTCTCCGATCATCCGGGGATGAAAAACTGTTTTTT	CASSLRSSGDEKLFF
.	.	TRBV30	TRBJ2-7	16	TGTGCCTGGAGTGTGGTTAGTCCCGGGGTCCGCTACGAGCAGTACTTC	CAWSVVSPGVRYEQYF
.	.	TRBV5-5	TRBJ2-1	15	TGTGCCAGCACCACTAATCAAAGGGGGGGAAATGAGCAGTTCTTC	CASTTNQRGGNEQFF
.	TRBD1	TRBV29-1	TRBJ1-1	13	TGCAGCGTTGGGACAGGGGGGAACACTGAAGCTTTCTTT	CSVGTGGNTEAFF
.	.	TRBV6-4	TRBJ2-2	14	TGTGCCAGCAGTCACAGATTGAACACCGGGGAGCTGTTTTTT	CASSHRLNTGELFF
.	TRBD1	TRBV20-1	TRBJ1-3	11	TGCAGTGCGCGGACAGGGCACACCATATATTTT	CSARTGHTIYF
.	.	TRBV21-1	TRBJ1-2	14	TGTGCCAGCAGCAAAAAATGCCAGGGTGGTGGCTACACCTTC	CASSKKCQGGGYTF
.	.	TRBV4-1	TRBJ2-7	14	TGCGCCAGCAGCCAGGGCAGGTTTACCTACGAGCAGTACTTC	CASSQGRFTYEQYF
.	.	TRBV11-3	TRBJ2-2	15	TGTGCCAGCAGCTTAGCAGGGTCCGGCACCGGGGAGCTGTTTTTT	CASSLAGSGTGELFF
once	.	TRBV27	TRBJ1-1	15	TGTGCCAGCAGTTTATCGGGGGCCCCGAACACTGAAGCTTTCTTT	CASSLSGAPNTEAFF
.	.	TRBV5-4	TRBJ1-4	14	TGTGCCAGCAGTTCAGGGCTAGCTAATGAAAAACTGTTTTTT	CASSSGLANEKLFF
.	.	TRBV12-3/TRBV12-4	TRBJ2-1	13	TGTGCCAGCAGTCCCAGACACGTCAGTGAGCAGTTCTTC	CASSPRHVSEQFF
.	.	TRBV5-1	TRBJ2-1	18	TGCGCCAGCAGCTCCTGGGGGGCACAGGGGAAACCCTACAATGAGCAGTTCTTC	CASSSWGAQGKPYNEQFF
.	TRBD2	TRBV6-4	TRBJ2-1	15	TGTGCCAGCAGTGACGGGACTAGCGCCTACAATGAGCAGTTCTTC	CASSDGTSAYNEQFF
.	.	TRBV12-5	TRBJ2-3	15	TGTGCTAGTGGTTTGGCCACCTTCACAGGAGATACGCAGTATTTT	CASGLATFTGDTQYF
few	TRBD1	TRBV6-1	TRBJ1-2	15	TGTGCCAGCAGTGAAGCGCGGGACAGGGTACTTGGCTACACCTTC	CASSEARDRVLGYTF
once	.	TRBV30	TRBJ1-2	14	TGTGCCTGGAGCCGGGGGGGCCGAAAGGGTGGCTACACCTTC	CAWSRGGRKGGYTF
.	.	TRBV9	TRBJ2-1	15	TGTGCCAGCAGCGTAGACTCTAGCTCCTACAATGAGCAGTTCTTC	CASSVDSSSYNEQFF
.	TRBD1	TRBV7-2	TRBJ1-1	14	TGTGCCAGCAGCGGATGGACAGGGAACCTTGAAGCTTTCTTT	CASSGWTGNLEAFF
.	.	TRBV19	TRBJ1-3	15	TGTGCCAGTAGTAGTGTGTCAGTCTCTGGAAACACCATATATTTT	CASSSVSVSGNTIYF
.	TRBD2	TRBV4-3	TRBJ2-1	15	TGCGCCAGCCGACGTAGCGGGGGCCTAAACAATGAGCAGTTCTTC	CASRRSGGLNNEQFF
.	TRBD1	TRBV29-1	TRBJ2-5	14	TGCAGCGTAAACCCGGGACAGGGGGAAGAGACCCAGTACTTC	CSVNPGQGEETQYF
once	.	TRBV27	TRBJ1-6	17	TGTGCCAGCAGGCGATCTCACCCCGCAGGGGAGTCCTCACCCCTCCACTTT	CASRRSHPAGESSPLHF
.	.	TRBV21-1	TRBJ2-7	13	TGTGCCAGCAGCAACGGGGAATGGTACGAGCAGTACTTC	CASSNGEWYEQYF
.	.	TRBV30	TRBJ1-3	12	TGTGCCTGGTCCATAGGGGGTAACACCATATATTTT	CAWSIGGNTIYF
.	TRBD2	TRBV5-1	TRBJ2-1	16	TGCGCCAGCAGCTTGGTGACTAGCGGGGCCTACAATGAGCAGTTCTTC	CASSLVTSGAYNEQFF
.	.	TRBV2	TRBJ1-1	14	TGTGCCAGCAAGTGGCGAGGGATCGACACTGAAGCTTTCTTT	CASKWRGIDTEAFF
.	TRBD2	TRBV9	TRBJ2-3	14	TGTGCCAGTACCGGGGGGGCTGGCACAGATACGCAGTATTTT	CASTGGAGTDTQYF
.	.	TRBV7-2	TRBJ2-7	15	TGTGCCAGCAGCTTAGCTTCGCACAGGGGGGGCGAGCAGTACTTC	CASSLASHRGGEQYF
.	TRBD1	TRBV11-2	TRBJ1-3	16	TGTGCCAGCAGCCCGGGACAGGGGGCATCAGGAAACACCATATATTTT	CASSPGQGASGNTIYF
few	TRBD2	TRBV5-1	TRBJ2-1	13	TGCGCCAGCAGCTCCGGGGGGGCGGGTGAGCAGTTCTTC	CASSSGGAGEQFF
.	TRBD1	TRBV7-3	TRBJ2-3	13	TGTGCCAGCAGCTGGGCCAGGGGGGATACGCAGTATTTT	CASSWARGDTQYF
.	.	TRBV3-1/TRBV3-2	TRBJ1-2	15	TGTGCCAGCAGCCCCTTCTTGGCACCGAACTATGGCTACACCTTC	CASSPFLAPNYGYTF
once	.	TRBV5-1	TRBJ2-1	15	TGCGCCAGCAGCTTGGTCGGGGGATTTTACAATGAGCAGTTCTTC	CASSLVGGFYNEQFF
once	.	TRBV5-1	TRBJ2-7	14	TGCGCCAGCAGCTTGACGCCCAGGACCTACGAGCAGTACTTC	CASSLTPRTYEQYF
.	.	TRBV27	TRBJ1-2	15	TGTGCCAGCAGTTTATCGCCGGGTTTTGGATATGGCTACACCTTC	CASSLSPGFGYGYTF
.	TRBD1	TRBV28	TRBJ1-6	17	TGTGCCAGCGGATCGGGACAGGCAAGCTCCTATAATTCACCCCTCCACTTT	CASGSGQASSYNSPLHF
.	TRBD1	TRBV10-3	TRBJ2-2	14	TGTGCCATCAGCGGGACAGGTGGGACCGGGGAGCTGTTTTTT	CAISGTGGTGELFF
.	.	TRBV24-1	TRBJ2-1	16	TGTGCCACCAGTGACCGAATCCCGAGCTCCTACAATGAGCAGTTCTTC	CATSDRIPSSYNEQFF
.	.	TRBV5-1	TRBJ1-2	14	TGCGCCAGCAGCTTGTTGGGGGCTTACTATGGCTACACCTTC	CASSLLGAYYGYTF
.	.	TRBV24-1	TRBJ2-3	14	TGTGCCACCAGTCGGCGGGGCGGGACAGATACGCAGTATTTT	CATSRRGGTDTQYF
.	TRBD2	TRBV5-4	TRBJ2-7	16	TGTGCCAGCAGCTTGGGTGGACTAGCGGGGACCTACGAGCAGTACTTC	CASSLGGLAGTYEQYF
.	TRBD1	TRBV19	TRBJ1-1	17	TGTGCCAGTAGTCAATTAACCCTCAGGGGGAGGAGCACTGAAGCTTTCTTT	CASSQLTLRGRSTEAFF
.	TRBD1	TRBV28	TRBJ1-5	16	TGTGCCAGCAGTTTGGAGGACAGGGGGCTGGCTCAGCCCCAGCATTTT	CASSLEDRGLAQPQHF
.	TRBD2	TRBV6-4	TRBJ2-1	16	TGTGCCAGCAGTGTCCTAGCGGGGGGGCAAGGCAATGAGCAGTTCTTC	CASSVLAGGQGNEQFF
.	.	TRBV6-1	TRBJ1-1	13	TGTGCCAGCAGTGAGCGGTTTTGGACTGAAGCTTTCTTT	CASSERFWTEAFF
.	.	TRBV2	TRBJ2-2	14	TGTGCCAGCAGGCTACAGGGGGGGGCCGGGGAGCTGTTTTTT	CASRLQGGAGELFF
.	TRBD1	TRBV28	TRBJ2-1	15	TGTGCCAGCAGCTCTGGACAGGGGGCGCGCAATGAGCAGTTCTTC	CASSSGQGARNEQFF